The source of this T cell receptor (beta chain) is a study of tumor-infiltrating lymphocytes in primary liver carcinoma. Study details: Roughly 3.65 to 7.13 million productive TCRbeta reads came from each sample, comparable across tissue types.

There are many counts of this clonotype. What it recognizes is unknown. A much more abundant neighbour one base away suggests this may be a read error. Production of TCR beta cDNA used 400 to 600 ng total RNA together with a constant-region primer. Library construction for TCR beta comprised three nested multiplex PCR rounds performed with slightly modified ARM-PCR. MiXCR, applied by TCRdb to the multiplex PCR reads, yields one record per CDR3 protein. Among about 21,000 distinct CDR3 sequences listed, about 75% were seen once. The roughly 19-32 mg bulk tissue piece was not sorted before simultaneous RNA and DNA extraction. These patients lived with chronic HBV infection and had never been treated. The study, taken as a whole, reports: Tumors had a top-250-clone fraction that was significantly higher than blood (p = 0.039). Merely about 8-24% of top clones occurred in all five tumor regions.

The sequence was collected from a woman aged 25 to 45 with primary liver carcinoma and hepatitis B virus infection. Input material: liver tumor tissue from sampling region 1. Subset defined: tumor region T1, superior pole.

The CDR3 sequence is CASSESFYFREKDTEAFF. DNA for the CDR3: TGCGCCAGCAGTGAGTCTTTTTATTTCAGGGAAAAGGACACTGAAGCTTTCTTT. The chain carries TRBV10-2 and TRBJ1-1; TRBD1 might be the D (5 bases). Germline V gene sequence: CDR1 WSHSY, CDR2 SAAADI. This CDR3 comprises 18 residues. V lost 0 bases and J 3 bases, leaving 20 bases between the germline ends.